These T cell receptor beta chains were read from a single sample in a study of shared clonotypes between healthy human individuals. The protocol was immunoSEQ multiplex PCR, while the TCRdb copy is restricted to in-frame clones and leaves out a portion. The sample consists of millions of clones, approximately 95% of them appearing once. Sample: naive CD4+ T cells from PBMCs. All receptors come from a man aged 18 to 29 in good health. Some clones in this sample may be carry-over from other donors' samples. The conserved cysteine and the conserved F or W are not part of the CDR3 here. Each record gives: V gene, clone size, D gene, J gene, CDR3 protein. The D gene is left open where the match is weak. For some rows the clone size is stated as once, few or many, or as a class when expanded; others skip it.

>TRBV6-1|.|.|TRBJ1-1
ASSGVPMNTEAF
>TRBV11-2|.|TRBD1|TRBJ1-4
ASSFTGAYEKLF
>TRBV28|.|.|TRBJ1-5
ASSTPDRGGNQPQH
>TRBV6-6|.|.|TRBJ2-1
ATLSYSGDEQF
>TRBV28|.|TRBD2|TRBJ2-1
ASSTSSGGAYNEQF
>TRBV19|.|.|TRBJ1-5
ASQVTGPPRPQH
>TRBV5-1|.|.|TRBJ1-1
ASRSTAGERTEAF
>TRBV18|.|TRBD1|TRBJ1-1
ASSPITGVGAFTEAF
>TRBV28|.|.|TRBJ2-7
ASIGSGVLYEQY
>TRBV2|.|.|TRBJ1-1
AIPTEGLNTEAF
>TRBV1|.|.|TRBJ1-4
TSSQDKSAGNEKLF
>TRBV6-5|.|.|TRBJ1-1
ASRSPGNLNTEAF
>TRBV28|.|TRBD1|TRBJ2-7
ASSWDRKSSYEQY
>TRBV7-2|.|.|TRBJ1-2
ASHPGQQPSYYGYT
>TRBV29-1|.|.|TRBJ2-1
SVGSYNEQF
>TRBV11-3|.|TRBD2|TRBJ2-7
ASSSGAGSYDEQY
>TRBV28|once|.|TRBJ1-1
ASTLPGGPREGTEAF
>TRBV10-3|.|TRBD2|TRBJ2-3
AIAAGGVDTQY
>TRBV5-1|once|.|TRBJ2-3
ASRRAGTSGDTQY
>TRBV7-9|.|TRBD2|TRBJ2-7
ASSPGTSGVSYEQY
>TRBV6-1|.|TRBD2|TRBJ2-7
ASERLAGYYEQY
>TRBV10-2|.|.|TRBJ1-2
ASSGPGTYFANYGYT
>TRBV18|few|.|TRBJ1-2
ASSPDYGYT
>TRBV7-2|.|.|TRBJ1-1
ASSSDGLENTEAF
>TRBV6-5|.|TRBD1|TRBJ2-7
ASSPKDRGLGEQY
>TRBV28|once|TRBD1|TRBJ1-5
ASRVTGGGGNQPQH
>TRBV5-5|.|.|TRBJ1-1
ASRSWGATGRTEAF
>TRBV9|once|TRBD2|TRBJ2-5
ASSAGLAGGETQY
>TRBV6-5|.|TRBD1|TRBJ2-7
ASRPRTGNEQY
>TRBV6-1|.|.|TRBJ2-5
ASRTIETQY
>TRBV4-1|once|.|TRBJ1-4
ASSRDPGAPNEKLF
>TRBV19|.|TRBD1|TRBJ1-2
ASSRLRDRGRDGYT
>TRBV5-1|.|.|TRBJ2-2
ASSLYPTNTGELF
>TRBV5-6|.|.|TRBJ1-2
ASSFPGGDGYT
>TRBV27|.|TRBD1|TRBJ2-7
ASSPRTGKLGEQY
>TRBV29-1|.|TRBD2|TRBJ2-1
SATLKLAGGPHEQF
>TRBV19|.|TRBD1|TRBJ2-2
ASSETGRNTGELF
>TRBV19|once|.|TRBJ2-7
ASSIGPSFGEQY
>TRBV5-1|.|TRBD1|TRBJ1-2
ASSLKGQGASGYT
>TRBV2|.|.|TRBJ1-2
ASSEDRAYGYT
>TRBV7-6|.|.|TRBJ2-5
ASSQPEWGGETQY
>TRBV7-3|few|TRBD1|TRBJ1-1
ASSLGTGGSEAF
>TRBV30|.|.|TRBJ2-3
AWSPFPGSGDTQY
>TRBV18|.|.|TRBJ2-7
ASSPPSTDRYEQY
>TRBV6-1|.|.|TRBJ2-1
ASRLGPAPHNEQF
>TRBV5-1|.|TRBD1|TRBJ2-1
ASSFTGAVPYNEQF
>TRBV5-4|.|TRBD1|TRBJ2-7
ASSLFPGTGRYEQY
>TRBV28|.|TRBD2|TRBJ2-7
ASTSTRELYEQY
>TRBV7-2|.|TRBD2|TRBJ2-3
ASREGGSKNTQY
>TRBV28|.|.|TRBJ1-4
ASSLNRLITATNEKLF
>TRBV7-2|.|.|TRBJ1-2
ASSRDLHNYGYT
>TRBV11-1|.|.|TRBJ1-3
ASSFTTAPSGNTIY
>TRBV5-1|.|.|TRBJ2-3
ASSLESGAGDTQY
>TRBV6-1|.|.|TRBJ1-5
ASSGQISYSNQPQH
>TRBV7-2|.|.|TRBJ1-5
ASSLSRGTNNQPQH
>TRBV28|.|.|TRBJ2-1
ASSLWVNEQF
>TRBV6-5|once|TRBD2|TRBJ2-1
ASSSGRAANEQF
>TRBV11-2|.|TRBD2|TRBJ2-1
ASSVLVASGNNEQF
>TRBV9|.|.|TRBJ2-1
ASSDRPGSEQF
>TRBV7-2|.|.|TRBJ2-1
ASSRDPTSNEQF